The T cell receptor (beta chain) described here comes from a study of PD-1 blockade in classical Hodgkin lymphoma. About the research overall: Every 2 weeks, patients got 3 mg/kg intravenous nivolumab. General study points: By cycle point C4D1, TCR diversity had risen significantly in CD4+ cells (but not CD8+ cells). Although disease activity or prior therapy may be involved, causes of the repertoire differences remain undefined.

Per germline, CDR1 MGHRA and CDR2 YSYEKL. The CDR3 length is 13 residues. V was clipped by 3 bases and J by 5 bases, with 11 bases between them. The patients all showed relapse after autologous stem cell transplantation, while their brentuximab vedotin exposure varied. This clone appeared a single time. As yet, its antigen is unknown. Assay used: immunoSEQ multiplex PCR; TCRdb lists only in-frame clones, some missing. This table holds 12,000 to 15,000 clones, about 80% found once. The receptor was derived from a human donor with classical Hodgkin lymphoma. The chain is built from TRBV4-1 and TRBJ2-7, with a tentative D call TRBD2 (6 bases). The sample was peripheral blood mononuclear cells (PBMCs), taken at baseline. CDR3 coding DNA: TGCGCCAGCAGCCATCCCGGGGAGGACGAGCAGTACTTC. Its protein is CASSHPGEDEQYF.